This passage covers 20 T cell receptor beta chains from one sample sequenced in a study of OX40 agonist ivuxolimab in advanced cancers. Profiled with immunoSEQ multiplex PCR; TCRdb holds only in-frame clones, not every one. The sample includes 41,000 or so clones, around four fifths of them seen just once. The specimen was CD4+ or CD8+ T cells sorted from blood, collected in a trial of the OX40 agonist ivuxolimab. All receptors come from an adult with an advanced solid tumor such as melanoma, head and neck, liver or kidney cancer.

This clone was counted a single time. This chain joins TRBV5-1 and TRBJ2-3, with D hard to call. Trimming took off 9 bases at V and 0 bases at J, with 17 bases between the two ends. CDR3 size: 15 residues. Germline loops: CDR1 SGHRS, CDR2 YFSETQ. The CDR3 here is CATNTRADSTDTQYF. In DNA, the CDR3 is TGCGCCACGAATACCCGGGCCGACAGCACAGATACGCAGTATTTT.

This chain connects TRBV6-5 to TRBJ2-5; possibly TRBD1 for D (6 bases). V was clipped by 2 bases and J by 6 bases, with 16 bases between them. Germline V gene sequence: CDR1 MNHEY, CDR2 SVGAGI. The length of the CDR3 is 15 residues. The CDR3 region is CASSYRGSQGKTQYF. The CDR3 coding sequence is TGTGCCAGCAGTTACCGGGGTTCTCAGGGGAAGACCCAGTACTTC.

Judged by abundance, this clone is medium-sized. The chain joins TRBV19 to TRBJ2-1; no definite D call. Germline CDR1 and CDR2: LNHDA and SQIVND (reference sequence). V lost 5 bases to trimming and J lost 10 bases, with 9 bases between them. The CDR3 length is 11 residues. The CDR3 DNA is TGTGCCAGTAGTCCACCCCCCGAGCAGTTCTTC. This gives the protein CASSPPPEQFF.

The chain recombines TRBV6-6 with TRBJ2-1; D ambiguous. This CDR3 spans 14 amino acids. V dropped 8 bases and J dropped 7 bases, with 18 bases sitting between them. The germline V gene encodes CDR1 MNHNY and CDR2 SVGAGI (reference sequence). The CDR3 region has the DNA TGTGCCAGCGTTCGTGCCGGACGGGTGAATGAGCAGTTCTTC. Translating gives CASVRAGRVNEQFF.

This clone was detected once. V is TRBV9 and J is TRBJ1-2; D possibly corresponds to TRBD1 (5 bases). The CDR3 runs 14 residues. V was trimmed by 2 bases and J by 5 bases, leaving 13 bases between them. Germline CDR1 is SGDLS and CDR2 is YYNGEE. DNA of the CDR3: TGTGCCAGCAGCGTGGCCCGGGGCTTTTATGGCTACACCTTC. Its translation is CASSVARGFYGYTF.

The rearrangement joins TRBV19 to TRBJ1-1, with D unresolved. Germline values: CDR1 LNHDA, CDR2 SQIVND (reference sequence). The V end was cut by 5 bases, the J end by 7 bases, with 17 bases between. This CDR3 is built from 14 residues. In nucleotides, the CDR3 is TGTGCCAGTAGTCCTCTTCCGGGATCTTTTGAAGCTTTCTTT. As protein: CASSPLPGSFEAFF.

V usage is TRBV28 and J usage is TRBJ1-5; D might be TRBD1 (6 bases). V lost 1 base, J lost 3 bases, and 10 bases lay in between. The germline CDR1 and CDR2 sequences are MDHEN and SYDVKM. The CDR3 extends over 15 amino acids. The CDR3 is CASSLSGGPNQPQHF. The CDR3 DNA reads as TGTGCCAGCAGTTTATCGGGGGGCCCCAATCAGCCCCAGCATTTT.

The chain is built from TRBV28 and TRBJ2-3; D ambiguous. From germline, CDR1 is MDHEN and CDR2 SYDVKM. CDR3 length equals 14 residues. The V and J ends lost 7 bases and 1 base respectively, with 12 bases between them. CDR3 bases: TGTGCCAGCATCGATGGTGCACGCACAGATACGCAGTATTTT. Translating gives CASIDGARTDTQYF.

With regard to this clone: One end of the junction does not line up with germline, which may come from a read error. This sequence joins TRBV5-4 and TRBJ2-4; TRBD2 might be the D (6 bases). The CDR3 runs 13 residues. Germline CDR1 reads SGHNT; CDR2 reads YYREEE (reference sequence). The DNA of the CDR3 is TGTGCCAGCAGCTTGGGGGGTCCTGGGACTCCGTGCTTC. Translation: CASSLGGPGTPCF. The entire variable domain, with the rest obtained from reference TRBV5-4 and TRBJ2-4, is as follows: ETGVTQSPTHLIKTRGQQVTLRCSSQSGHNTVSWYQQALGQGPQFIFQYYREEENGRGNFPPRFSGLQFPNYSSELNVNALELDDSALYLCASSLGGPGTPCFGAGTRLSVL.

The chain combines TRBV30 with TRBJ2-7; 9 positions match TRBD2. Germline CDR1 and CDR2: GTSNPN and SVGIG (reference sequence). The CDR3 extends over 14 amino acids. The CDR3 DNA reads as TGTGCTGCGGGGGGGGCTAGCGGGACCTACGAGCAGTACTTC. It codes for CAAGGASGTYEQYF.

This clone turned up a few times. The CDR3 nucleotides read TGTGCCAGCAGTGTAGAAGAGGAGGGCACTGAAGCTTTCTTT. Translation: CASSVEEEGTEAFF. The rearrangement joins TRBV25-1 to TRBJ1-1; D is undetermined. V was cut by 4 bases and J by 4 bases, with 13 bases left in between. The CDR3 consists of 14 residues. The germline CDR1 and CDR2 sequences are MGHDK and SYGVNS. Full variable domain (remainder filled in from reference TRBV25-1 and TRBJ1-1): EADIYQTPRYLVIGTGKKITLECSQTMGHDKMYWYQQDPGMELHLIHYSYGVNSTEKGDLSSESTVSRIRTEHFPLTLESARPSHTSQYLCASSVEEEGTEAFFGQGTRLTVV.

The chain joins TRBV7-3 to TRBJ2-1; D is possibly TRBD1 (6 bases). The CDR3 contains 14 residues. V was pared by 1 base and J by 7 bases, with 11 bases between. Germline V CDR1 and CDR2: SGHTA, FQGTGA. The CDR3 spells CASSLKGRGNEQFF. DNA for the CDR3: TGTGCCAGCAGCTTAAAAGGCAGGGGAAATGAGCAGTTCTTC.

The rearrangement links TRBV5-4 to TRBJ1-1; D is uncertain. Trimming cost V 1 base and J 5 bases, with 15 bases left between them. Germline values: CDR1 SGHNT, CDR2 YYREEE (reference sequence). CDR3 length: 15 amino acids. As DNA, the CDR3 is TGTGCCAGCAGCTTGCAACAGACGAGTGGGACTGAAGCTTTCTTT. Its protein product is CASSLQQTSGTEAFF.

The CDR3 sequence is CASSFTKSGANVLTF. CDR3 sequence (DNA): TGTGCCAGCAGCTTTACGAAGTCTGGGGCCAACGTCCTGACTTTC. V usage is TRBV5-4 and J usage is TRBJ2-6; D gene uncertain. This CDR3 is 15 amino acids long. Germline V lookup: CDR1 SGHNT, CDR2 YYREEE (reference sequence). V shed 2 bases and J shed 1 base, with 7 bases lying between them. Drawing the rest from reference TRBV5-4 and TRBJ2-6, the complete variable domain is ETGVTQSPTHLIKTRGQQVTLRCSSQSGHNTVSWYQQALGQGPQFIFQYYREEENGRGNFPPRFSGLQFPNYSSELNVNALELDDSALYLCASSFTKSGANVLTFGAGSRLTVL.

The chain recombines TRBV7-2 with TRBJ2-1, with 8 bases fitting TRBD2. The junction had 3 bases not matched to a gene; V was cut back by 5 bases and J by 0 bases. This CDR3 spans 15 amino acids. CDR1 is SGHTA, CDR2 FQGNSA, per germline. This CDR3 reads CASSRAGASYNEQFF. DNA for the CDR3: TGTGCCAGCAGCCGAGCGGGAGCCTCCTACAATGAGCAGTTCTTC.

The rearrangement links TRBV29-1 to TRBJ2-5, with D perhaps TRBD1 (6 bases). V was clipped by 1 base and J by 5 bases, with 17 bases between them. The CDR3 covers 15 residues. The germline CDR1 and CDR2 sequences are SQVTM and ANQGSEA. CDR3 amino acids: CSVEGITGSGETQYF. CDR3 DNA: TGCAGCGTTGAAGGAATTACAGGGTCCGGGGAGACCCAGTACTTC. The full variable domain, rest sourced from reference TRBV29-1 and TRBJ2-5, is SAVISQKPSRDICQRGTSLTIQCQVDSQVTMMFWYRQQPGQSLTLIATANQGSEATYESGFVIDKFPISRPNLTFSTLTVSNMSPEDSSIYLCSVEGITGSGETQYFGPGTRLLVL.

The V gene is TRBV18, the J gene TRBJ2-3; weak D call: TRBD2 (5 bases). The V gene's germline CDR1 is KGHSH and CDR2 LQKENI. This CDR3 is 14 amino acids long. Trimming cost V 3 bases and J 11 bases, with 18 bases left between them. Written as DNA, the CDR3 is TGTGCCAGCTCACCGCCAGGACGCTCCGGGGAGCAGTATTTT. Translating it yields CASSPPGRSGEQYF.

The CDR3 protein is CASSLVQGAGNEQFF. The DNA for the CDR3 is TGTGCCAGCAGCTTAGTGCAGGGGGCAGGGAATGAGCAGTTCTTC. This rearrangement joins TRBV11-2 to TRBJ2-1; 8 bases fit TRBD1. V trimming: 1 base; J trimming: 7 bases; junction bases outside the gene matches: 6. This CDR3 comprises 15 residues. Germline CDR1 is SGHAT and CDR2 is FQNNGV.

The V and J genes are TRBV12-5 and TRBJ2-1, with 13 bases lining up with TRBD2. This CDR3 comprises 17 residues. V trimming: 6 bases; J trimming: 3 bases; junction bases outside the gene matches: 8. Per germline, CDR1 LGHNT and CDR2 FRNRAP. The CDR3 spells CASGDPGTSGVYNEQFF. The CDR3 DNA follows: TGTGCTAGTGGCGACCCCGGGACTAGCGGGGTCTACAATGAGCAGTTCTTC.

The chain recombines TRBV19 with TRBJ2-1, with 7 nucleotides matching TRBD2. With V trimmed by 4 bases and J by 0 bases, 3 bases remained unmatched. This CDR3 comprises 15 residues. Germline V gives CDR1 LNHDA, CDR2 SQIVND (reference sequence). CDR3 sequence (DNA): TGTGCCAGTAGTAGAGCGGGGAGCTCCTACAATGAGCAGTTCTTC. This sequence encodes CASSRAGSSYNEQFF.